This entry describes one TCR beta chain. Its antigen is not identified. These data belong to a study of cytomegalovirus exposure and HLA in healthy donors. Study-wide findings and caveats: Across donors, presence/absence analyses took sequencing depth to be roughly uniform.

With V trimmed by 3 bases and J by 10 bases, 7 bases remained unmatched. The CDR3 runs 14 residues. CDR1 MNHNY and CDR2 SVGAGI come from the germline V gene (reference sequence). 13 Jbeta primers and 60 Vbeta primers were used for the PCR. The assay was immunoSEQ multiplex PCR, and TCRdb's table has in-frame clones only and misses some. Among 150,000 to 200,000 clones listed, 60% to 80% were seen once. The source is a man aged 18-30 years in good health and CMV-seropositive. The gene calls are TRBV6-6 and TRBJ2-2, with TRBD2 identical over 8 bases. Sequenced input: PBMCs. The CDR3: CASSYETSAPELFF. The CDR3 nucleotides read TGTGCCAGCAGTTATGAGACTAGCGCCCCGGAGCTGTTTTTT.